Detailed here is one T cell receptor beta chain. This clonotype was detected ten times or more. Its antigen is currently not known. Per-nucleotide qualities are absent, and no much larger clonotype sits a single base away. Measured from the cysteine to the phenylalanine, the CDR3 is 13 residues long. Only the CDR3 region is kept as DNA, spanning 39 bases read in frame from base 1. CDR1 and CDR2 are read off the germline V gene as WSHSY and SAAADI. The V and J ends are trimmed by 8 bases and 4 bases, leaving 14 bases between them. The study deep-sequenced TCR repertoires of sorted CD4+ and CD8+ blood T cells from severe aplastic anemia patients and healthy subjects. Ficoll-Paque density gradient centrifugation was used to isolate peripheral blood mononuclear cells. CD4+ and CD8+ T cells were sorted by FACS or magnetic beads before DNA extraction. The data belong to a study of CD8+CD57+ T cells in acquired aplastic anemia (dated by TCRdb to between 2017 and 2018). About the full investigation: A mean of around 3 ug of DNA, ranging from roughly 0.17 to 30 ug, was extracted from sorted CD4+ and CD8+ cells. An average of approximately 9.8 million reads for CD4+ cells and around 11 million reads for CD8+ cells was obtained from healthy donor samples.

Genomic DNA was used as template for profiling of TCR beta VDJ combinations and CDR3 sequences. An Illumina HiSeq 2000 was the platform used for TCR repertoire sequencing. Regarding the original processing steps: TRBV/TRBJ rearrangement plots, CDR3 size and DJ length profiles, and Simpson's diversity index were used to assess repertoires. The most abundant DNA sequence in the deep sequencing data was defined as the immunodominant clone. CDR3 amino acid sequences were screened for sharing across subjects and compared with published repertoires and the VDJdb database. TCRdb reprocessing: public reads trimmed at Q25 with fastp, clones called with MiXCR, in-frame beta chains kept. Rows with one shared CDR3 protein collapse into an entry with the most common genes and DNA. It is TCRdb's table, rather than the study itself, that gives the V and J calls and clone size. For this sample the table gives some 140,000 distinct CDR3 sequences, of which less than 45% were detected only once. Of the sample, 8% to 9% is held by the ten largest clones.

The paper's findings and limits, for the study overall: Between patients and healthy controls, no significant difference in CD8+ Simpson's diversity was found (P=0.060). Roughly 31 CD8+ CDR3 sequences were shared between patients and controls but appeared highly expressed in patients and within their immunodominant clones.

Sequencing was performed on sorted CD4+, CD8+, or CD8+CD57+ T cells (not recorded which) from PBMCs. This sequence originates from a human donor in good health, serving as a control. The sequence links TRBV10-2 to TRBJ1-1; TRBD1 could be the D gene, as 5 bases match. The nucleotide sequence is TGCGCCAGCTCTGGGGGGTGGGTCACTGAAGCTTTCTTT. This is translated as CASSGGWVTEAFF.